This T cell receptor (beta chain) was sequenced during a study of cytotoxic CD8 clonotypes in ibrutinib-treated CLL. About the research overall: The patient breakdown showed 11 relapsed/refractory and approximately 15 treatment-naive cases, with about 18 IGHV unmutated. Mean values per sample were 250,000 to 300,000 productive templates and more than 90,000 productive rearrangements.

The repertoire was sequenced with immunoSEQ multiplex PCR; TCRdb's copy has only in-frame clones and lacks some. The sample yields approximately 280,000 clones, 65% to 85% seen once. The sample here was PBMCs, taken at disease progression, from a patient treated with ibrutinib. The TCR sequence derives from a human donor with chronic lymphocytic leukemia.

CDR3 in amino acids: CAISPDRQMNTEAFF. The CDR3 DNA reads TGTGCCATCAGTCCGGACAGACAGATGAACACTGAAGCTTTCTTT. The genes are TRBV10-3 and TRBJ1-1, with D maybe TRBD1 (6 bases). There are 15 residues in the CDR3. V was cut by 5 bases and J by 0 bases, with 13 bases left in between. CDR1 ENHRY and CDR2 SYGVKD come from the germline V gene.